This TCR beta chain was documented in a study of technical replicates of blood from a few donors. The germline gives CDR1 WNHNN, CDR2 SYGVQD (reference sequence). This CDR3 has 14 residues. After removal of 4 bases from V and 2 bases from J, the junction contained 4 bases not matched to a gene. TCRdb's copy holds only in-frame clones and misses some; the assay was immunoSEQ multiplex PCR. The data show just under 85,000 clones, more than 80% seen once. Sequencing used T cells isolated from PBMCs. This receptor was taken from a human donor in good health. This chain connects TRBV10-1 to TRBJ2-7; 8 bases are a match to TRBD2. CDR3 DNA sequence: TGCGCCAGCAGTGCCGGGACTAGGACCTACGAGCAGTACTTC. Its protein product is CASSAGTRTYEQYF.